A selection of T cell receptor beta chains follows, all from one sample in a study of CD8 T cells in Susac syndrome. TCRdb independently ran MiXCR on the immunoSEQ multiplex PCR reads; one entry per CDR3 protein. Seen here are roughly 200,000 distinct CDR3 sequences, 90% to 95% observed once, and the top ten hold roughly 0.096%. The material sequenced was CD4+ T cells from PBMCs. These receptors came from a human donor in good health. The CDR3 runs from the conserved cysteine through the conserved F or W. D genes are given only for firm matches. Rows may omit the clone size; those that give it use once, few, many or a size class.

TRBV6-6,-,TRBJ1-1,-,CASSYRQTDTEAFF,TGTGCCAGCAGTTACCGACAGACAGACACTGAAGCTTTCTTT
TRBV6-2/TRBV6-3,-,TRBJ1-5,-,CASRGGGGNQPQHF,TGTGCCAGCAGGGGGGGAGGAGGAAATCAGCCCCAGCATTTT
TRBV7-3,-,TRBJ2-1,-,CASSLREPRNEQFF,TGTGCCAGCAGCCTACGGGAGCCTCGCAATGAGCAGTTCTTC
TRBV6-1,-,TRBJ2-5,-,CASSDRGQGETQYF,TGTGCCAGCAGTGATCGGGGACAAGGGGAGACCCAGTACTTC
TRBV28,-,TRBJ1-5,-,CASSLVGWGGPQHF,TGTGCCAGCAGTTTGGTGGGGTGGGGAGGGCCCCAGCATTTT
TRBV18,TRBD1,TRBJ2-3,once,CASLQGDTDTQYF,TGTGCCAGCTTGCAGGGGGACACAGATACGCAGTATTTT
TRBV7-6,-,TRBJ2-3,-,CASSLGPARTSTDTQYF,TGTGCCAGCAGCTTAGGCCCAGCCCGAACTAGCACAGATACGCAGTATTTT
TRBV29-1,-,TRBJ1-5,-,CSVVGNSNQPQHF,TGCAGCGTAGTTGGGAATAGCAATCAGCCCCAGCATTTT
TRBV2,-,TRBJ2-1,-,CATLRARGGEQFF,TGTGCCACCCTTAGGGCCCGGGGAGGTGAGCAGTTCTTC
TRBV18,-,TRBJ1-2,-,CASSPAFQTYGYTF,TGTGCCAGCTCACCTGCCTTTCAGACCTATGGCTACACCTTC
TRBV5-4,-,TRBJ1-1,-,CASSHPDKALSYTEAFF,TGTGCCAGCAGCCACCCCGACAAGGCCCTATCGTACACTGAAGCTTTCTTT
TRBV15,TRBD2,TRBJ2-5,-,CATSRELAGVGETQYF,TGTGCCACCAGCAGAGAACTAGCGGGGGTTGGAGAGACCCAGTACTTC
TRBV12-3/TRBV12-4,-,TRBJ1-1,-,CASYMNTEAFF,TGTGCCAGTTACATGAACACTGAAGCTTTCTTT
TRBV5-1,-,TRBJ2-5,few,CASSPMGQGKGQETQYF,TGCGCCAGCAGCCCCATGGGGCAGGGAAAAGGCCAAGAGACCCAGTACTTC
TRBV29-1,-,TRBJ2-3,-,CSVGPWGASTDTQYF,TGCAGCGTTGGCCCCTGGGGGGCCAGCACAGATACGCAGTATTTT
TRBV3-1,-,TRBJ2-7,-,CASSRYRGGYEQYF,TGTGCCAGCAGCCGCTACAGGGGGGGCTACGAGCAGTACTTC
TRBV19,-,TRBJ1-5,-,CASTPFSNQPQHF,TGTGCCAGCACCCCATTTAGCAATCAGCCCCAGCATTTT
TRBV27,-,TRBJ1-6,-,CASSPGQTYNSPLHF,TGTGCCAGCAGTCCCGGACAGACCTATAATTCACCCCTCCACTTT
TRBV19,TRBD1,TRBJ1-5,-,CASGGQGKYDDSNQPQHF,TGTGCCAGTGGGGGACAGGGGAAGTATGACGATAGCAATCAGCCCCAGCATTTT
TRBV4-1,-,TRBJ1-6,-,CASSQEDPSSSSYNSPLHF,TGCGCCAGCAGCCAAGAAGACCCCAGCTCAAGCTCCTATAATTCACCCCTCCACTTT
TRBV15,-,TRBJ2-7,-,CATSSLGAGEQYF,TGTGCCACCAGCAGCTTGGGGGCGGGGGAGCAGTACTTC
TRBV12-5,-,TRBJ1-1,-,CASGLGGGTEAFF,TGTGCTAGTGGTCTGGGTGGTGGCACTGAAGCTTTCTTT
TRBV20-1,-,TRBJ1-5,-,CSCLGGVNQPQHF,TGCAGTTGCCTGGGAGGGGTCAATCAGCCCCAGCATTTT
TRBV5-6,TRBD1,TRBJ2-5,-,CASSLQGADQETQYF,TGTGCCAGCAGCTTACAGGGGGCTGACCAAGAGACCCAGTACTTC
TRBV7-8,-,TRBJ2-1,-,CASSSPSSEQFF,TGTGCCAGCAGCAGTCCCTCGTCGGAGCAGTTCTTC